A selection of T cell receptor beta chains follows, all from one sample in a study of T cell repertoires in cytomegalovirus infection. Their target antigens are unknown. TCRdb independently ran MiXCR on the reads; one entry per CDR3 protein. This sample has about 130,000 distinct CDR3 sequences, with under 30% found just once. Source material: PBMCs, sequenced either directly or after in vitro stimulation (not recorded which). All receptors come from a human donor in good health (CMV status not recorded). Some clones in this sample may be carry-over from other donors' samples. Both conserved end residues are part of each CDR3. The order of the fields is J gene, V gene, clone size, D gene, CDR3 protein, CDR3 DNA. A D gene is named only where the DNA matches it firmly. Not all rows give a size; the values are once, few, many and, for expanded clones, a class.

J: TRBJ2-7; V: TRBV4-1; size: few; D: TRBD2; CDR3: CASSPTSGKSYEQYF; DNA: TGCGCCAGCAGCCCAACTAGCGGGAAATCCTACGAGCAGTACTTC
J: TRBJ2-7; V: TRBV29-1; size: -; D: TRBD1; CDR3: CSAYGQGAREQYF; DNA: TGCAGCGCCTATGGACAGGGGGCGCGCGAGCAGTACTTC
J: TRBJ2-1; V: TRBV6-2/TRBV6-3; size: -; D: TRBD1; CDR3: CASSYSFGQGTWNEQFF; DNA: TGTGCCAGCAGTTACTCTTTCGGACAGGGGACCTGGAATGAGCAGTTCTTC
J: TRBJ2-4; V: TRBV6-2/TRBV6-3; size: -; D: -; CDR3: CASSLTATRTVKNIQYF; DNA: TGTGCCAGCAGTTTGACAGCCACCCGGACCGTCAAAAACATTCAGTACTTC
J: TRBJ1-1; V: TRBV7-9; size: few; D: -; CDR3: CASVSPGWTEAFF; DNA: TGTGCCAGCGTTTCCCCTGGGTGGACTGAAGCTTTCTTT
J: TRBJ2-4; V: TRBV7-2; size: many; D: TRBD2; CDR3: CASSATGTSGGTLKNIQYF; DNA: TGTGCCAGCAGCGCGACCGGGACTAGCGGAGGGACCCTAAAAAACATTCAGTACTTC
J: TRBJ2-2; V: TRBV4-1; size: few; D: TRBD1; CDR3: CASAPGTGVGGELFF; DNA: TGCGCCAGCGCACCAGGGACAGGGGTTGGCGGGGAGCTGTTTTTT
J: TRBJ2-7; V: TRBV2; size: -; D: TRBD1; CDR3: CASSRDRDYEQYF; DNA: TGTGCCAGCAGCAGGGACAGAGATTACGAGCAGTACTTC
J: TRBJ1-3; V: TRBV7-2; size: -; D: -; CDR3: CASSLSREDTIYF; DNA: TGTGCCAGCAGCTTAAGCAGGGAGGACACCATATATTTT
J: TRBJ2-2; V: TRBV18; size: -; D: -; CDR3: CASSPRQDGTGELFF; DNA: TGTGCCAGCTCACCCAGACAGGATGGCACCGGGGAGCTGTTTTTT
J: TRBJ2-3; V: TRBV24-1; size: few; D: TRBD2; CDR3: CATSDSSGSAGGTQYF; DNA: TGTGCCACCAGTGATTCTAGCGGGAGTGCCGGGGGTACGCAGTATTTT
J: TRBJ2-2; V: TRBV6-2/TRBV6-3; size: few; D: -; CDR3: CASLPAKGRNTGELFF; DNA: TGTGCCAGCTTACCCGCCAAGGGGAGAAACACCGGGGAGCTGTTTTTT
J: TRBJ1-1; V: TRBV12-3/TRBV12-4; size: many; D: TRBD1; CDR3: CASATGEIRSTEAFF; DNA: TGTGCCAGTGCGACAGGGGAGATTAGGAGCACTGAAGCTTTCTTT
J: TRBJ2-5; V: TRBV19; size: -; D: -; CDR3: CASSIVLVAGETQYF; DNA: TGTGCCAGTAGTATAGTTTTGGTGGCGGGAGAGACCCAGTACTTC
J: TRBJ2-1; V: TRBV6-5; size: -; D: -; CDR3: CASSYLTDNEQFF; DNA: TGTGCCAGCAGTTACTTGACAGACAATGAGCAGTTCTTC
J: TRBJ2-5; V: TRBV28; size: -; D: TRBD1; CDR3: CASNSRDSQETQYF; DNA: TGTGCCAGCAACTCTCGGGACAGCCAAGAGACCCAGTACTTC
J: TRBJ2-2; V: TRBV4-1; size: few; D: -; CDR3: CASSQDFTGANTGELFF; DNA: TGCGCCAGCAGCCAAGATTTCACGGGCGCGAACACCGGGGAGCTGTTTTTT
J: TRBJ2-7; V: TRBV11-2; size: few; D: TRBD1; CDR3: CASSFGQGGVGEQYF; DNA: TGTGCCAGCAGCTTCGGACAGGGTGGAGTAGGCGAGCAGTACTTC
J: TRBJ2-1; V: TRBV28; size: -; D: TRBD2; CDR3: CASSRRTSGIF; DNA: TGTGCCAGCAGTCGCCGGACTAGCGGGATATTC
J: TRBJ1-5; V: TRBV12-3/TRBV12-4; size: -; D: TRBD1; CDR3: CASSRDVGQINQPQHF; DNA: TGTGCCAGCAGTCGAGATGTGGGACAGATAAATCAGCCCCAGCATTTT
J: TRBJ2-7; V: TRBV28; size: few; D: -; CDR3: CASRLAGKYEQYF; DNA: TGTGCCAGCAGGCTCGCGGGAAAGTACGAGCAGTACTTC
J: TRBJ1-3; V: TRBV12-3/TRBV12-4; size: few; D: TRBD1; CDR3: CASSLVRTGKGYGSGNTIYF; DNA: TGTGCCAGCAGTTTAGTGCGGACAGGGAAGGGGTATGGCTCTGGAAACACCATATATTTT
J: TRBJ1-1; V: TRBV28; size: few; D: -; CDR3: CASSFVGGLLMNTEAFF; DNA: TGTGCCAGCAGTTTCGTCGGGGGGCTCCTGATGAACACTGAAGCTTTCTTT
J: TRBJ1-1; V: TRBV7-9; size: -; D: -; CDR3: CASSGYRSTTEAFF; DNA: TGTGCCAGCAGCGGTTACCGGAGTACCACTGAAGCTTTCTTT
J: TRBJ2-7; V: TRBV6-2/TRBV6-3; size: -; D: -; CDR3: CASTTAYEQYF; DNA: TGTGCCAGCACCACTGCCTACGAGCAGTACTTC
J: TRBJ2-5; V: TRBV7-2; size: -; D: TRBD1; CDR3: CASRINRGRGETQYF; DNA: TGTGCCAGCAGGATCAACAGGGGGCGCGGGGAGACCCAGTACTTC
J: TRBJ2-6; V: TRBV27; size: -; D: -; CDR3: CASSLLGVSGANVLTF; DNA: TGTGCCAGCAGTTTACTTGGGGTATCTGGGGCCAACGTCCTGACTTTC
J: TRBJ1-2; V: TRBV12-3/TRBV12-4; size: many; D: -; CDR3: CASSSGNRGYGYTF; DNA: TGTGCCAGCAGTTCGGGGAACAGAGGGTATGGCTACACCTTC
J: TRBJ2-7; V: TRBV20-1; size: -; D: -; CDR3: CSARERSGPYEQYF; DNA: TGCAGTGCTAGAGAAAGGTCTGGGCCCTACGAGCAGTACTTC